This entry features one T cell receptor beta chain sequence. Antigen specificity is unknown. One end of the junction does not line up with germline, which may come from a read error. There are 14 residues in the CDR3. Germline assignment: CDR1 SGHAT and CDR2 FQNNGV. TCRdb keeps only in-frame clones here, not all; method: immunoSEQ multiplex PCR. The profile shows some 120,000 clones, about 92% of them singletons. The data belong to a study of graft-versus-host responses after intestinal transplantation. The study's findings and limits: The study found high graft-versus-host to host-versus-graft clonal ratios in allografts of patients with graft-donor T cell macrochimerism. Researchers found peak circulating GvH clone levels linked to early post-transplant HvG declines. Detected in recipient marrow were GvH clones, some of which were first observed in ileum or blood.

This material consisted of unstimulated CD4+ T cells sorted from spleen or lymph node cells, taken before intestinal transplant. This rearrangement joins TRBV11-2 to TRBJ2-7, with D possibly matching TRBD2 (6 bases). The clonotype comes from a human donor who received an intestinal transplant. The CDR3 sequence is CASSWVTSSHEQYF. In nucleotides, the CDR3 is TGTGCCAGCAGCTGGGTTACTAGCTCCCACGAGCAGTACTTC.